A single T cell receptor (beta chain) is shown here with its context. It has no known antigen specificity. Base qualities were left out, and no much larger clone turns up one base away. Each collaborating institution followed its own protocols to collect whole blood in K2EDTA tubes. Collaborator samples were shipped for TCRbeta analysis as frozen whole blood, isolated PBMCs, or DNA extracted from either sample type. These data originate in a study of blood T cell repertoires in COVID-19 (dated by TCRdb to the early 2020s). Study-wide context: The collaborator samples originated in the United States, Italy and Spain and spanned the acute and convalescent phases of COVID-19. The material from the prospective study consisted of cDNA or gDNA derived from T cells, B-cell-depleted T cells, or PBMCs. Deeply sampled blood TCRbeta repertoires from subjects exposed to, actively infected with, or recovered from COVID-19 were included in the dataset. The repertoires were released in a freely available public database intended as a resource for research on the immune response to SARS-CoV-2. The samples were drawn from two sources: the first 160 participants of the ongoing ImmuneRACE study, and 1,200 or so subjects contributed by 6 global collaborators. Nearly every sample came with metadata listing a de-identified subject ID, COVID-19 status, age in years and sex. HLA class I and class II types, where available, came from metadata supplied by the sample provider rather than from assay-based typing.

TCRbeta CDR3 regions were amplified from genomic DNA using the immunoSEQ Assay, a bias-controlled multiplex PCR. Concerning the study's data processing: Within the assay, amplification of reference gene primers was used to estimate how many nucleated cells each sample contained. Sequence reads were collapsed and filtered to measure the absolute abundance of every unique TCRbeta CDR3 rearrangement. Productive Simpson clonality was computed per sample as the square root of Simpson's diversity index over productive rearrangements. TCRdb provides this immuneACCESS table in a form limited to in-frame rearrangements. Some clones are lacking; in checked studies, under half of them reflect an unresolved V gene, and why the rest are absent is not known. The V and J calls and clone size are taken from that table; D and trimming were inferred from the DNA. The sample contains 43,000 or so clones, over 90% of them found a single time. Around 5.3% of the sample rests with the top ten.

The CDR3 spans 16 residues, from the cysteine through the phenylalanine. The CDR3 DNA has 48 bases and is translated from base 1. Germline trimming amounts to 4 bases on V and 1 base on J, with 7 as the count of junction bases outside the gene matches. The germline V gene gives CDR1 as SGDLS and CDR2 as YYNGEE. General study outcomes and caveats: The quantity of clinical and demographic metadata differed by source and by participant and was supplied without curation.

The sequenced sample consisted of peripheral blood. The TCR comes from a human donor in a cohort sampled during active COVID-19. The chain uses TRBV9 and TRBJ1-1; 10 bases in the junction line up with TRBD1. The CDR3 in this case is CASSKSGQGSNTEAFF. The nucleotide sequence is TGTGCCAGCAGCAAATCGGGACAGGGGTCGAACACTGAAGCTTTCTTT.